This section outlines one T cell receptor (beta chain) sequence together with its context. Its antigen is unidentified. V lost 4 bases to trimming and J lost 7 bases, with 14 bases between them. The germline CDR1 and CDR2 sequences are SEHNR and FQNEAQ (reference sequence). The CDR3 is made up of 14 amino acids. Construction of TCR beta libraries was performed using quantitative 5'-RACE with molecular barcodes. MiXCR, applied by TCRdb to the 5' RACE reads, yields one record per CDR3 protein. The repertoire holds roughly 350,000 distinct CDR3 sequences, with 6.5% to 10% as singletons. The data stem from a study of CD8 T cells in ankylosing spondylitis. Points from the study as a whole: A TCR beta motif of roughly 8 highly homologous variants seemed to mark ankylosing spondylitis blood. It was reported that disease-linked clones were significantly enriched in matched ankylosing spondylitis synovial fluid. Some motif variants were previously reported in reactive arthritis synovial fluid and blood.

The V call is TRBV7-9, the J call TRBJ2-1; possible D gene TRBD2, 5 bases. The receptor was isolated from a male donor with ankylosing spondylitis. Source material: blood, either unsorted or a sorted T cell fraction (not recorded which). The CDR3 loop reads CASSSFRGRNEQFF. CDR3 coding DNA: TGTGCCAGCAGCTCATTCCGGGGTAGGAATGAGCAGTTCTTC.